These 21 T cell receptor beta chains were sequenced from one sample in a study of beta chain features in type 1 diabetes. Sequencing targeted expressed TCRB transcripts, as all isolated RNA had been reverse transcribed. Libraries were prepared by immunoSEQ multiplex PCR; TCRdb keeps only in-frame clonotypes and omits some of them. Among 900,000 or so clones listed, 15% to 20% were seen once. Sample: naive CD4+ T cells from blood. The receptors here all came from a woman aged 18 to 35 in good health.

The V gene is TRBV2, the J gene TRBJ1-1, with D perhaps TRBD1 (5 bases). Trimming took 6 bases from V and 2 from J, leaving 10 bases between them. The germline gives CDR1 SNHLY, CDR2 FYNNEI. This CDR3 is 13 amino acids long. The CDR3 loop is CASRGDANTEAFF. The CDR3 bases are TGTGCCAGCAGGGGGGACGCAAACACTGAAGCTTTCTTT.

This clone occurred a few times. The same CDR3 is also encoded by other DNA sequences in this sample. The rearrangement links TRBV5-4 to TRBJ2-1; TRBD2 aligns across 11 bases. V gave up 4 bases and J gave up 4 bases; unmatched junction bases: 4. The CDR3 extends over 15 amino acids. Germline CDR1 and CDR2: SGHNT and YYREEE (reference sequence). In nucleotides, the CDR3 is TGTGCCAGCAGCCCGACTAGCGGGACTTACAATGAGCAGTTCTTC. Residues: CASSPTSGTYNEQFF. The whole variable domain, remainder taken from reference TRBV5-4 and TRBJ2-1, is ETGVTQSPTHLIKTRGQQVTLRCSSQSGHNTVSWYQQALGQGPQFIFQYYREEENGRGNFPPRFSGLQFPNYSSELNVNALELDDSALYLCASSPTSGTYNEQFFGPGTRLTVL.

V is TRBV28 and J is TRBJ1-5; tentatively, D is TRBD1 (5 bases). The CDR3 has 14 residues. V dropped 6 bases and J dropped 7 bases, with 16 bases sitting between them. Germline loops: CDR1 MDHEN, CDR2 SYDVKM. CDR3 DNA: TGTGCCAGCAGGACCCAGGGAGGAGGACAGCCCCAGCATTTT. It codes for CASRTQGGGQPQHF.

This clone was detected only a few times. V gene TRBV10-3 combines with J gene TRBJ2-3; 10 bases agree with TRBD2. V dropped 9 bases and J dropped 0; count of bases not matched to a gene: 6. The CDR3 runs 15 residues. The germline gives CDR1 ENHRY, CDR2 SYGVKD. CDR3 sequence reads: CAIRSGRSSTDTQYF. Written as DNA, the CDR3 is TGTGCCATACGTAGCGGGAGGTCTAGCACAGATACGCAGTATTTT.

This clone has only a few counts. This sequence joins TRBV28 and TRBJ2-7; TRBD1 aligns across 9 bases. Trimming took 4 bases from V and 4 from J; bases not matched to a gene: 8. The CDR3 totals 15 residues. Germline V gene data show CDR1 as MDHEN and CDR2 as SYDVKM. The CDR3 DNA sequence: TGTGCCAGCAGTTCCGGGACAGGGAGGGCATACGAGCAGTACTTC. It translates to CASSSGTGRAYEQYF.

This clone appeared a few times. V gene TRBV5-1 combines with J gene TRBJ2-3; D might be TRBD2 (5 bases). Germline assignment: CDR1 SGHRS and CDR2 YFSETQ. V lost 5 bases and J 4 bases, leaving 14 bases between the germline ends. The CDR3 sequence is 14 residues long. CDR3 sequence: CASRTEVSADTQYF. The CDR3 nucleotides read TGCGCCAGCAGGACGGAGGTTTCCGCAGATACGCAGTATTTT.

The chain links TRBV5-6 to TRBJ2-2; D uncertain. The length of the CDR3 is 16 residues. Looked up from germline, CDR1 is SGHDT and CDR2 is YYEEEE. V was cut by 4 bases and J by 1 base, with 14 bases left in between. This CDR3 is CASSLLRALNTGELFF. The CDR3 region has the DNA TGTGCCAGCAGCCTCCTCCGGGCGCTGAACACCGGGGAGCTGTTTTTT.

In nucleotides, the CDR3 is TGTGCCAGCATCCAGGGGGTTGGTCAGCCCCAGCATTTT. Protein: CASIQGVGQPQHF. This sequence joins TRBV2 and TRBJ1-5, with 7 bases aligning to TRBD1. This CDR3 is 13 amino acids long. The V gene end was trimmed by 7 bases and the J gene end by 6 bases; junction bases not matched to a gene: 6. CDR1 and CDR2 (germline): SNHLY, FYNNEI.

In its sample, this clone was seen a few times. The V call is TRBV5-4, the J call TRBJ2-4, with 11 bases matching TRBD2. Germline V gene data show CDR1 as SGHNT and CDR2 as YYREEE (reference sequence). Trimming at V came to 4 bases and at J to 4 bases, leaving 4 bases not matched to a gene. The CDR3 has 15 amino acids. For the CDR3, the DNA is TGTGCCAGCAGCCCGGGACTAGCGGAAAAAAACATTCAGTACTTC. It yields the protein CASSPGLAEKNIQYF.

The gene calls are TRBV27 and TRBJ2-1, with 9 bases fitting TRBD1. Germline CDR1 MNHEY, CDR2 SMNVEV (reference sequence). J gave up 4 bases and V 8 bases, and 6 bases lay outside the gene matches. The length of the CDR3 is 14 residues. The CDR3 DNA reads TGTGCCAGCGCCGGGACAGGGTATTACAATGAGCAGTTCTTC. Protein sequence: CASAGTGYYNEQFF.

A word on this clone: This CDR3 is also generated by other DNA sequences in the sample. The CDR3 coding sequence is TGCGCCAGCAGCCCCGGGACAGGGGGTTTCGAGACCCAGTACTTC. This sequence encodes CASSPGTGGFETQYF. The rearrangement uses TRBV5-1 and TRBJ2-5; 11 positions match TRBD1. Germline values: CDR1 SGHRS, CDR2 YFSETQ. This CDR3 is built from 15 residues. Trimming at V came to 4 bases and at J to 5 bases, leaving 7 bases not matched to a gene.

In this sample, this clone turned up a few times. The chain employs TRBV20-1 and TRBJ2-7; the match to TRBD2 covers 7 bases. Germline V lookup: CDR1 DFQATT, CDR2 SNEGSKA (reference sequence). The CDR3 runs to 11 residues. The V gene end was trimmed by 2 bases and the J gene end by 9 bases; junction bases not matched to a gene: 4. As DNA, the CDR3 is TGCAGTGCTAGACAGGCGGGAGCGCAGTACTTC. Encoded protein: CSARQAGAQYF.

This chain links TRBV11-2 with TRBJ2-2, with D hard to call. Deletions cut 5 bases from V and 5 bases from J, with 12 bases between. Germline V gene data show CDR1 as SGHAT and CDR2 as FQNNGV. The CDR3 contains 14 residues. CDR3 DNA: TGTGCCAGCAGCACCTCTTCGGGTACCGGGGAGCTGTTTTTT. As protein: CASSTSSGTGELFF.

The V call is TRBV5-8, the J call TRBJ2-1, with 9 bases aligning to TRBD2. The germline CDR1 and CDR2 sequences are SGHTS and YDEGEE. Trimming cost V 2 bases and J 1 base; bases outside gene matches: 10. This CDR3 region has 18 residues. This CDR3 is CASSLGLTSGNSYNEQFF. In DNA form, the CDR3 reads TGTGCCAGCAGCTTAGGGCTGACTAGCGGTAATTCCTACAATGAGCAGTTCTTC.

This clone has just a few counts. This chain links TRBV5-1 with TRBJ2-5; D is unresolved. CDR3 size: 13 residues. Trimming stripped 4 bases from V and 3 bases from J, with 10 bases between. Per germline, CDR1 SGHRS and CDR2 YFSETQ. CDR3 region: CASSPRQEETQYF. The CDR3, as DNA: TGCGCCAGCAGCCCCCGACAAGAAGAGACCCAGTACTTC.

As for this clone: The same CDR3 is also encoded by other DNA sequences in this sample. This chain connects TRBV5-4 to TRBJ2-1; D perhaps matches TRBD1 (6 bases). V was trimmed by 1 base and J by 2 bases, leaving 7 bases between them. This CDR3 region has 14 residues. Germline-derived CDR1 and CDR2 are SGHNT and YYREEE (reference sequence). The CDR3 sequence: CASSLSGAYNEQFF. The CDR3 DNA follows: TGTGCCAGCAGCTTGTCAGGGGCCTACAATGAGCAGTTCTTC.

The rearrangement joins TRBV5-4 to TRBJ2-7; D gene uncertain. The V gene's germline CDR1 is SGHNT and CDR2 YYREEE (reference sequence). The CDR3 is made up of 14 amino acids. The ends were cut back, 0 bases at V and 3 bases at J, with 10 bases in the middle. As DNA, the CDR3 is TGTGCCAGCAGCTTGGGAGTTACCCTCTACGAGCAGTACTTC. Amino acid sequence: CASSLGVTLYEQYF. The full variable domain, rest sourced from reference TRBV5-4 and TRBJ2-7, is ETGVTQSPTHLIKTRGQQVTLRCSSQSGHNTVSWYQQALGQGPQFIFQYYREEENGRGNFPPRFSGLQFPNYSSELNVNALELDDSALYLCASSLGVTLYEQYFGPGTRLTVT.

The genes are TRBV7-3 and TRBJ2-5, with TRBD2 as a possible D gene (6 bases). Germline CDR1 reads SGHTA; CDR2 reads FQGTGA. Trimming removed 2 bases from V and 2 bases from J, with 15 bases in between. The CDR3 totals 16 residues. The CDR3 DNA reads TGTGCCAGCAGCTTAGGTTCCGGGACTTTACAAGAGACCCAGTACTTC. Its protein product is CASSLGSGTLQETQYF.

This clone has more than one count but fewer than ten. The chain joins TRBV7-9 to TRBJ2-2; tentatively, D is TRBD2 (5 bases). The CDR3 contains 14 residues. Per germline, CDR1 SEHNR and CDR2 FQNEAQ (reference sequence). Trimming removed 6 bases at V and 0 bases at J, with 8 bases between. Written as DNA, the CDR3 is TGTGCCAGCAGAAGGGAGACGAACACCGGGGAGCTGTTTTTT. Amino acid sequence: CASRRETNTGELFF.

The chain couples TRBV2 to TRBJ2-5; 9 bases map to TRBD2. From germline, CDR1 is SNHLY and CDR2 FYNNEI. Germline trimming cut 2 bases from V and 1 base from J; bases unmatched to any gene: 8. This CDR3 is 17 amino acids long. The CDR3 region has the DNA TGTGCCAGCAGTGAAACCAGCGGGAGGCCCATCCAAGAGACCCAGTACTTC. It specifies CASSETSGRPIQETQYF. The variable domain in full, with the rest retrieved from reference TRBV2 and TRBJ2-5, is EPEVTQTPSHQVTQMGQEVILRCVPISNHLYFYWYRQILGQKVEFLVSFYNNEISEKSEIFDDQFSVERPDGSNFTLKIRSTKLEDSAMYFCASSETSGRPIQETQYFGPGTRLLVL.

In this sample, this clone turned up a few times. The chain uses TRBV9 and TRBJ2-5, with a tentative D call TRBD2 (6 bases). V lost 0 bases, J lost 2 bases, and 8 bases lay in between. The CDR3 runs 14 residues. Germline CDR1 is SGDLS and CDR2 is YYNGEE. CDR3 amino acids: CASSVVAGQETQYF. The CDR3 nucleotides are TGTGCCAGCAGCGTAGTTGCGGGGCAAGAGACCCAGTACTTC. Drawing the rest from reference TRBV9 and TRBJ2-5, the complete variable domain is DSGVTQTPKHLITATGQRVTLRCSPRSGDLSVYWYQQSLDQGLQFLIQYYNGEERAKGNILERFSAQQFPDLHSELNLSSLELGDSALYFCASSVVAGQETQYFGPGTRLLVL.